This TCR beta chain was captured in a study of T cell responses to AZD1222 COVID-19 vaccine. Study-level results: CD4 TCRs linked to vaccination spanned spike, dominating at 160-218 and 743-854. The repertoires were collected only after the peak T cell response. Donors skewed white British and female; clonal diversity was possibly underestimated.

With regard to this clone: Its antigen is unidentified.

Germline assignment: CDR1 SNHLY and CDR2 FYNNEI. V trimming: 6 bases; J trimming: 3 bases; junction bases outside the gene matches: 4. The CDR3 runs 13 residues. Libraries were prepared by immunoSEQ multiplex PCR; TCRdb keeps only in-frame clonotypes and omits some of them. The table lists about 120,000 clones, about 88% of them singletons. J is TRBJ1-1 and V is TRBV2; 7 bases line up with TRBD1. The sequencing used peripheral blood, collected 28 days after the second AZD1222 dose. The TCR was taken from an adult who received the AZD1222 COVID-19 vaccine. CDR3 loop: CASRTGPYTEAFF. DNA of the CDR3: TGTGCCAGCAGGACAGGGCCATACACTGAAGCTTTCTTT.